Below are 12 T cell receptor beta chains sequenced from a single sample in a study of response to subunit inactivated influenza vaccine. One entry per CDR3 protein results from TCRdb running MiXCR on the RT-PCR reads. Among more than 450,000 distinct CDR3 sequences listed, around 11% were seen once. These same data were also listed under a study on T cells expressing NK-cell markers. Turning to that study: 5'RACE template switching with UMIs produced the TCR beta cDNA.

The specimen comprised PBMCs from blood, sampled on the day of vaccination. The origin of the receptors is a man in his fifties who received an inactivated influenza vaccine.

This clonotype was observed a handful of times. J is TRBJ1-5 and V is TRBV20-1; maybe TRBD1 (6 bases). Deletions cut 5 bases from V and 2 bases from J, with 16 bases between. CDR1 is DFQATT, CDR2 SNEGSKA, per germline (reference sequence). This CDR3 comprises 15 residues. CDR3 sequence: CSAPPGGRGNQPQHF. CDR3 bases: TGCAGTGCTCCCCCGGGGGGCAGGGGCAATCAGCCCCAGCATTTT.

The rearrangement links TRBV7-2 to TRBJ2-7; D may be TRBD2 (5 bases). This CDR3 has 14 amino acids. V shed 7 bases and J shed 2 bases, with 15 bases lying between them. Per the germline V gene, CDR1 is SGHTA and CDR2 is FQGNSA. DNA of the CDR3: TGTGCCAGCACCGTTCGGACTCTCCCCTACGAGCAGTACTTC. Translation: CASTVRTLPYEQYF.

This clonotype was seen a handful of times. J is TRBJ2-7 and V is TRBV29-1; the D is unclear. V lost 3 bases and J lost 6, with 15 bases in between. This CDR3 has 13 amino acids. CDR1 is SQVTM, CDR2 ANQGSEA, per germline. CDR3 amino acids: CSVDRTDSSEQYF. The CDR3 region has the DNA TGCAGCGTTGACCGCACGGATTCTTCCGAGCAGTACTTC.

This clonotype was counted between two and nine times. The chain is built from TRBV20-1 and TRBJ1-6; D call uncertain. The germline V and J ends were trimmed by 4 bases and 7 bases, with 8 bases remaining between them. The CDR3 is 12 residues long. Looked up from germline, CDR1 is DFQATT and CDR2 is SNEGSKA (reference sequence). The chain's CDR3 is CSANPLNSPLHF. The CDR3 DNA follows: TGCAGTGCTAACCCCCTCAATTCACCCCTCCACTTT.

J is TRBJ2-1 and V is TRBV7-3; D may be TRBD2 (6 bases). Looked up from germline, CDR1 is SGHTA and CDR2 is FQGTGA. This CDR3 is 15 amino acids long. V lost 5 bases to trimming and J lost 2 bases, with 13 bases between them. CDR3 nucleotides: TGTGCCAGCAGCAAGATAGCGGTCGCCTACAATGAGCAGTTCTTC. It is translated as CASSKIAVAYNEQFF.

This clonotype has a count of ten or more. The chain has TRBV5-1 and TRBJ2-3; D is perhaps TRBD1 (6 bases). V was pared by 4 bases and J by 2 bases, with 11 bases between. The CDR3 spans 14 residues. The V gene's germline CDR1 is SGHRS and CDR2 YFSETQ. In DNA form, the CDR3 reads TGCGCCAGCAGCCCTGGACAGCTCACAGATACGCAGTATTTT. Its protein product is CASSPGQLTDTQYF.

This clonotype was found a few times. This chain connects TRBV11-2 to TRBJ2-3; 11 bases align to TRBD1. In germline, CDR1 is SGHAT, CDR2 FQNNGV. V was clipped by 5 bases and J by 2 bases; unmatched bases: 6. The CDR3 runs to 16 residues. For the CDR3, the DNA is TGTGCCAGCAGCACCAGGACAGGGGGCGTCACAGATACGCAGTATTTT. Translated: CASSTRTGGVTDTQYF.

This clonotype was detected only a few times. V usage is TRBV6-1 and J usage is TRBJ1-1; 7 bases map to TRBD1. Germline trimming cut 3 bases from V and 1 base from J; bases unmatched to any gene: 11. Germline values: CDR1 MNHNS, CDR2 SASEGT. The CDR3 runs 17 residues. The CDR3 loop is CASSDLDRRITNTEAFF. DNA of the CDR3: TGTGCCAGCAGTGATCTGGACAGGAGAATCACGAACACTGAAGCTTTCTTT.

V and J are TRBV29-1 and TRBJ2-7; TRBD1 aligns across 9 bases. Trimming took 5 bases from V and 2 from J; bases not matched to a gene: 4. The CDR3 totals 13 residues. Germline CDR1 and CDR2: SQVTM and ANQGSEA. CDR3 sequence: CSVLQGATYEQYF. The CDR3 region has the DNA TGCAGCGTTCTACAGGGGGCGACCTACGAGCAGTACTTC.

V and J are TRBV20-1 and TRBJ2-3; D might be TRBD2 (6 bases). The V gene lost 5 bases and the J gene lost 3 bases, with 15 bases spanning the gap. The CDR3 contains 14 residues. The germline gives CDR1 DFQATT, CDR2 SNEGSKA (reference sequence). DNA for the CDR3: TGCAGTGCTTTAGCGGACGGGGGAACAGATACGCAGTATTTT. Residues: CSALADGGTDTQYF.

This clonotype was seen only a few times. This rearrangement joins TRBV5-1 to TRBJ2-7; D is uncertain. CDR1 SGHRS and CDR2 YFSETQ come from the germline V gene. The CDR3 has 13 residues. Deletions cut 4 bases from V and 4 bases from J, with 12 bases between. As DNA, the CDR3 is TGCGCCAGCAGCCGCTTCAGTGCTTACGAGCAGTACTTC. As protein: CASSRFSAYEQYF. The full variable domain, completed using reference TRBV5-1 and TRBJ2-7, is KAGVTQTPRYLIKTRGQQVTLSCSPISGHRSVSWYQQTPGQGLQFLFEYFSETQRNKGNFPGRFSGRQFSNSRSEMNVSTLELGDSALYLCASSRFSAYEQYFGPGTRLTVT.

CDR3: CSDRGPTTTGELFF. CDR3 in DNA: TGCAGTGATAGGGGCCCAACTACCACCGGGGAGCTGTTTTTT. This chain uses TRBV20-1 with TRBJ2-2; tentatively, D is TRBD1 (5 bases). Germline values: CDR1 DFQATT, CDR2 SNEGSKA (reference sequence). Trimming removed 7 bases at V and 4 bases at J, with 16 bases between. The CDR3 length is 14 residues.